These T cell receptor beta chains were read from a single sample in a study. TCRdb ran MiXCR on the RT-PCR reads and lists one entry per CDR3 protein. The table shows approximately 720,000 distinct CDR3 sequences, with approximately 15% occurring only once. The sequenced material came from memory CD4+ T cells from blood. The source is a female donor in good health, serving as a healthy control. Each CDR3 is given without its conserved first and last residue. The order of the fields is J gene, V gene, D gene, CDR3 protein. The D gene is left open where the match is weak.

TRBJ1-2 TRBV30 TRBD1 AWTGQGYGYT
TRBJ2-5 TRBV20-1 TRBD2 SAERGRGRRGGTQY
TRBJ2-5 TRBV20-1 . SALEGRSQTQY
TRBJ1-1 TRBV6-5 TRBD1 ASRDRGRGTEAF
TRBJ1-5 TRBV7-2 TRBD1 ASSGQDQPQH
TRBJ1-4 TRBV4-3 . ASSQDPPAATENEKLF
TRBJ2-1 TRBV18 TRBD1 ASSLLGQGLGEQF
TRBJ1-1 TRBV11-2 . ASRDAGTEAF
TRBJ2-3 TRBV10-1 . ASSEFVGMGTDTQY
TRBJ2-3 TRBV24-1 TRBD1 ATSDPGTGGDTQY
TRBJ2-1 TRBV6-1 TRBD1 ASNYQGVSYNEQF
TRBJ1-5 TRBV10-3 . AISPYLTGPHPQH
TRBJ1-5 TRBV29-1 . SVAGYSNQPQH
TRBJ1-2 TRBV7-2 . ASSLGWGGPANYGYT
TRBJ2-1 TRBV11-3 . ASSLGPTGTNEQF